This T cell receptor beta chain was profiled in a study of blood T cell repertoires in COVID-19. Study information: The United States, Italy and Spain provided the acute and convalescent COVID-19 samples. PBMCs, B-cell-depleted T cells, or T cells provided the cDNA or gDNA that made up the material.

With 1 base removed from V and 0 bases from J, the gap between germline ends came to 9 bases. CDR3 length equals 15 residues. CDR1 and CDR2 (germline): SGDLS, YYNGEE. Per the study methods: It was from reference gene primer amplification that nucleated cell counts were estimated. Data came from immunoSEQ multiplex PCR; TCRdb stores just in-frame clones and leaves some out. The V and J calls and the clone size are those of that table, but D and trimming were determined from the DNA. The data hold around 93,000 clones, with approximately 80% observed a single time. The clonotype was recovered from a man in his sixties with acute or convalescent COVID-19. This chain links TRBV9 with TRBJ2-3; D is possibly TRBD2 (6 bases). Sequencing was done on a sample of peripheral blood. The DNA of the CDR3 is TGTGCCAGCAGCGTAATGGCGGGAAGCACAGATACGCAGTATTTT. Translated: CASSVMAGSTDTQYF.